This T cell receptor (beta chain) was observed in a study of vaccination effects on CD4 cells after COVID-19. ViraFEST expansion of antigen-specific CD4+ T cells with viral peptide pools preceded sequencing. Once cultured for roughly nine days, the cells underwent separation to obtain CD4+ T cells. Two-dose vaccination with either BNT162b2 or mRNA-1273 was given to the participants. Each well held 1.5 million to 2.5 million PBMC cultured with 8.5 to 10 ug/ml peptides and 8.5 to 10 IU/ml IL-2. Researchers swapped half the medium for IL-2 medium on both days 3 and 7. The ends were cut back, 5 bases at V and 0 bases at J, with 17 bases in the middle. This CDR3 comprises 17 residues. The germline V gene has CDR1 SGHNT and CDR2 YENEEA. In the case of this clone: No antigen is known for it.

The table came from immunoSEQ multiplex PCR; TCRdb's copy has only in-frame clones and leaves some out. The repertoire holds about 27,000 clones, with about four fifths as singletons. The V gene is TRBV11-3, the J gene TRBJ1-3; D not resolved. The source material was CD4+ T cells from PBMCs cultured with HCoV-NL63 spike peptides, sampled after COVID-19 vaccination. The clonotype originates from a human donor who received a COVID-19 vaccine. Some clones in this sample may be carry-over from other donors' samples. The CDR3 region is CASSPPLRAHSGNTIYF. In nucleotides, the CDR3 is TGTGCCAGCAGCCCACCTCTGCGGGCGCACTCTGGAAACACCATATATTTT.